These 18 T cell receptor beta chains were sequenced from one sample in a study of blood T cell repertoires in COVID-19. The assay was immunoSEQ multiplex PCR, and TCRdb's table has in-frame clones only and misses some. The top ten clones hold 8% to 10% of a sample with tens of thousands of clones, 87% of them seen once. The specimen was peripheral blood. These receptors originate from a woman at least 80 years old with active COVID-19.

V usage is TRBV9 and J usage is TRBJ2-2, with 10 bases lining up with TRBD2. This CDR3 spans 16 amino acids. The V and J ends lost 2 bases and 5 bases, in that order; junction bases with no gene match: 6. Germline lookup yields CDR1 SGDLS and CDR2 YYNGEE. CDR3 protein: CASSVGLAERTGELFF. The CDR3 DNA reads TGTGCCAGCAGCGTCGGACTAGCGGAGAGAACCGGGGAGCTGTTTTTT.

The V and J genes are TRBV9 and TRBJ1-4, with D unresolved. The V end was cut by 5 bases, the J end by 2 bases, with 7 bases between. This CDR3 has 13 residues. Germline V lookup: CDR1 SGDLS, CDR2 YYNGEE. The CDR3, as DNA: TGTGCCAGCAGGGGCACCACTAATGAAAAACTGTTTTTT. Translated, it gives CASRGTTNEKLFF.

This clone was observed once. The gene calls are TRBV7-9 and TRBJ1-1; TRBD1 agrees at 7 bases. CDR3 size: 15 residues. The V and J ends lost 5 bases and 3 bases, in that order; junction bases with no gene match: 9. Looked up from germline, CDR1 is SEHNR and CDR2 is FQNEAQ (reference sequence). DNA for the CDR3: TGTGCCAGCAGCCCTAGACAGGGTAGAGACACTGAAGCTTTCTTT. It encodes CASSPRQGRDTEAFF.

V and J are TRBV2 and TRBJ2-5; 11 nucleotides match TRBD2. The junction had 5 bases not matched to a gene; V was cut back by 8 bases and J by 0 bases. Germline CDR1 SNHLY, CDR2 FYNNEI. The CDR3 consists of 15 residues. CDR3 protein: CASLGTSGDQETQYF. The CDR3 bases are TGTGCCAGCCTGGGGACTAGCGGTGACCAAGAGACCCAGTACTTC.

The chain carries TRBV30 and TRBJ1-6, with 11 bases that match TRBD1. The CDR3 sequence is 13 residues long. V dropped 4 bases and J dropped 9; count of bases not matched to a gene: 2. The germline gives CDR1 GTSNPN, CDR2 SVGIG (reference sequence). DNA of the CDR3: TGTGCCTGGATTGGACAGGGGGCTTCACCCCTCCACTTT. It encodes CAWIGQGASPLHF.

The chain recombines TRBV9 with TRBJ1-1; TRBD1 matches at 7 bases. J was trimmed by 1 base and V by 0 bases; bases with no gene match: 3. Germline values: CDR1 SGDLS, CDR2 YYNGEE. The CDR3 sequence is 15 residues long. CDR3 sequence: CASSVARGRNTEAFF. CDR3 coding DNA: TGTGCCAGCAGCGTAGCAAGGGGGCGGAACACTGAAGCTTTCTTT.

This clone was recorded only once. The chain employs TRBV29-1 and TRBJ2-3; maybe TRBD2 (5 bases). Trimming left V 6 bases short and J 4 bases short, with 14 bases between. Germline V gives CDR1 SQVTM, CDR2 ANQGSEA. The CDR3 consists of 13 residues. CDR3 DNA: TGCAGCGTCGCCTTGACTACGGCAGATACGCAGTATTTT. This gives the protein CSVALTTADTQYF.

J is TRBJ2-3 and V is TRBV5-1, with a possible D match to TRBD2 (5 bases). The germline V gene encodes CDR1 SGHRS and CDR2 YFSETQ. The CDR3 is 13 amino acids. Trimming removed 0 bases at V and 6 bases at J, with 8 bases between. For the CDR3, the DNA is TGCGCCAGCAGCTTGGAGCAGCGGGATACGCAGTATTTT. This sequence encodes CASSLEQRDTQYF.

This chain joins TRBV4-3 and TRBJ1-1; D remains ambiguous. The CDR3 extends over 15 amino acids. The V gene lost 1 base and the J gene lost 0 bases, with 9 bases spanning the gap. Germline V gene data show CDR1 as LGHNA and CDR2 as YSLEER. The CDR3 region is CASSQGAYMNTEAFF. In DNA, the CDR3 is TGCGCCAGCAGCCAAGGGGCATACATGAACACTGAAGCTTTCTTT.

This clone was seen more than once but under ten times. The rearrangement joins TRBV30 to TRBJ1-2; no firm D call. The CDR3 runs to 13 residues. Per the germline V gene, CDR1 is GTSNPN and CDR2 is SVGIG (reference sequence). V lost 0 bases and J lost 14, with 19 bases in between. The CDR3 spells CAWSVDGFRGCTF. The CDR3 DNA reads as TGTGCCTGGAGTGTAGACGGTTTCAGAGGGTGTACCTTC.

J is TRBJ2-7 and V is TRBV6-2 or TRBV6-3; the D is unclear. Trimming took off 4 bases at V and 0 bases at J, with 4 bases between the two ends. The CDR3 covers 12 residues. Germline CDR1 and CDR2: MNHEY and SVGEGT. The CDR3 protein is CASSFSSYEQYF. The CDR3 DNA reads TGTGCCAGCAGTTTCAGCTCCTACGAGCAGTACTTC.

V and J are TRBV2 and TRBJ1-3, with D unresolved. Germline V lookup: CDR1 SNHLY, CDR2 FYNNEI. This CDR3 is built from 13 residues. With 5 bases removed from V and 0 bases from J, the gap between germline ends came to 5 bases. This chain's CDR3 is CASSWSSGNTIYF. In nucleotides, the CDR3 is TGTGCCAGCAGTTGGAGCTCTGGAAACACCATATATTTT.

This clone is classed as large. The V gene is TRBV5-6, the J gene TRBJ1-5, with TRBD1 matching over 8 bases. The CDR3 is 15 residues long. Germline loops: CDR1 SGHDT, CDR2 YYEEEE. V lost 1 base, J lost 3 bases, and 3 bases stayed unmatched. The CDR3, as DNA: TGTGCCAGCAGCTTGACAGGGGGGGACAATCAGCCCCAGCATTTT. It codes for CASSLTGGDNQPQHF.

The V gene is TRBV9, the J gene TRBJ1-2; TRBD1 aligns across 9 bases. J lost 5 bases, V lost 4 bases, and 9 bases had no gene match. Looked up from germline, CDR1 is SGDLS and CDR2 is YYNGEE. The CDR3 totals 15 residues. The CDR3 is CASSPTQGASYGYTF. The CDR3, as DNA: TGTGCCAGCAGCCCGACACAGGGGGCGTCTTATGGCTACACCTTC.

CDR3 sequence reads: CASSLMQGNSPLHF. The DNA of the CDR3 is TGTGCCAGCAGCTTGATGCAGGGGAATTCACCCCTCCACTTT. V is TRBV7-2 and J is TRBJ1-6, with a tentative D call TRBD1 (6 bases). V lost 3 bases, J lost 7 bases, and 10 bases lay in between. The V gene's germline CDR1 is SGHTA and CDR2 FQGNSA. This CDR3 spans 14 amino acids.

Only a few counts were recorded for this clone. V gene TRBV6-1 combines with J gene TRBJ2-3; 7 bases agree with TRBD1. Losses at the gene ends were 6 bases for V and 0 bases for J; bases not matched to a gene: 9. The V gene's germline CDR1 is MNHNS and CDR2 SASEGT. The CDR3 consists of 16 residues. CDR3 residues: CASRESPTGSTDTQYF. In nucleotides, the CDR3 is TGTGCCAGCAGGGAATCCCCGACAGGGAGCACAGATACGCAGTATTTT.

The rearrangement links TRBV27 to TRBJ2-1; 9 positions agree with TRBD2. This CDR3 is built from 17 residues. V lost 5 bases and J lost 0; bases outside the gene matches: 8. Germline loops: CDR1 MNHEY, CDR2 SMNVEV (reference sequence). The CDR3 is CASSPRWTSDSYNEQFF. CDR3 nucleotides: TGTGCCAGCAGTCCACGCTGGACTAGCGACTCCTACAATGAGCAGTTCTTC.

The V call is TRBV6-5, the J call TRBJ2-5; 13 bases are a match to TRBD2. Looked up from germline, CDR1 is MNHEY and CDR2 is SVGAGI. CDR3 size: 15 residues. J lost 2 bases, V lost 5 bases, and 2 bases had no gene match. As DNA, the CDR3 is TGTGCCAGCAGTCTGGGACTAGCGGGACAAGAGACCCAGTACTTC. It specifies CASSLGLAGQETQYF.